The source of this T cell receptor (beta chain) is a study of blood T cells in healthy people across ages. Findings and caveats of the study: Correlation between TCR beta diversity and naive T cell percentage was strong.

On this clonotype: What it binds is not known.

Germline V gene data show CDR1 as SGHDN and CDR2 as FVKESK. The V end lost 2 bases, the J end lost 6 bases, and 14 bases lay between the germline ends. This CDR3 is 15 amino acids long. The second PCR ran roughly 6 to 11 cycles with a sample-barcoded 5' primer and J-beta primers. One entry per CDR3 protein, called by TCRdb with MiXCR from the 5' RACE reads. The table lists approximately 800,000 distinct CDR3 sequences, about 45% of them singletons. This TCR derives from a man older than 75 in good health. The chain joins TRBV14 to TRBJ2-1; D is perhaps TRBD1 (6 bases). Material for sequencing was blood. Here the CDR3 reads CASSQKGQRANEQFF. The CDR3 nucleotides are TGTGCCAGCAGCCAAAAAGGACAGAGAGCCAATGAGCAGTTCTTC.